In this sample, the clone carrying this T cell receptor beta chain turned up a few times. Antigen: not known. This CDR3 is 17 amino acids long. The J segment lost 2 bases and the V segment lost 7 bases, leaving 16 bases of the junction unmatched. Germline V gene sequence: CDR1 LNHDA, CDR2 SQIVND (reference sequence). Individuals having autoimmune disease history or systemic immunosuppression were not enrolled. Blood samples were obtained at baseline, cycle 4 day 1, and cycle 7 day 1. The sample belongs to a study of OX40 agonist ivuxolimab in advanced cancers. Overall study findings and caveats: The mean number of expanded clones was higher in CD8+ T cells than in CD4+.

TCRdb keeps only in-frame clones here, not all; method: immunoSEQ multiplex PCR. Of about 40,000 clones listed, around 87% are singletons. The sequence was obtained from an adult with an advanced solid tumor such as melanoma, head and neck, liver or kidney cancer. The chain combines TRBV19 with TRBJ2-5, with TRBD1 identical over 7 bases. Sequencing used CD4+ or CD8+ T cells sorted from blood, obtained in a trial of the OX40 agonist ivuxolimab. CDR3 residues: CASKRGQGQVLQETQYF. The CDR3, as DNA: TGTGCCAGTAAAAGGGGACAAGGACAGGTCTTACAAGAGACCCAGTACTTC.